The entry below describes one T cell receptor beta chain. Antigen unknown. Clones were read by immunoSEQ multiplex PCR, and TCRdb kept only the in-frame ones, dropping some. This sample has 200,000 or so clones, with just over 90% found just once. The sample comes from a study of T cell responses to AZD1222 COVID-19 vaccine. Study-wide points: It should be noted that donors were predominantly white British and more often female, and clonal diversity was possibly underestimated.

Germline lookup yields CDR1 MNHEY and CDR2 SVGAGI. This CDR3 contains 15 residues. Trimming pared 0 bases from V and 5 bases from J, leaving 13 bases between. This receptor was identified in an adult in good health. The sequencing here drew on peripheral blood, taken on day 0 of MenACWY control vaccination. The rearrangement links TRBV6-5 to TRBJ1-1, with D possibly being TRBD1 (5 bases). CDR3 bases: TGTGCCAGCAGTTACTCGGGAGGGCCAGGGACTGAAGCTTTCTTT. It translates to CASSYSGGPGTEAFF.